Reported below is one T cell receptor (beta chain). Its antigen is not identified. The table came from immunoSEQ multiplex PCR; TCRdb's copy has only in-frame clones and leaves some out. The sample has 28,000 or so clones, about 78% seen once. This sample was included in a study of memory CD4+ T cells and cytomegalovirus serostatus. Broader study findings: CMV serostatus prediction reached median AUC roughly 0.95, or 0.91 with US-trained model.

V was clipped by 8 bases and J by 1 base, with 8 bases between them. This CDR3 contains 12 residues. Germline V gives CDR1 MDHEN, CDR2 SYDVKM. The sort gate was single viable CD3+CD4+CD8-CD45RO+ cells for memory CD4+ T cells. After thawing, CD4+ T cells were positively selected. The clonotype comes from an adult in good health and CMV-seronegative. This chain connects TRBV28 to TRBJ1-2; D is unclear. The sample taken for sequencing was memory CD4+ T cells from blood. The CDR3 loop reads CASDTYNYGYTF. The CDR3 nucleotides are TGTGCCAGCGATACTTATAACTATGGCTACACCTTC.